This TCR beta chain emerged from a study of lymphopenia after photon versus proton radiotherapy. CDR1 is SEHNR, CDR2 FQNEAQ, per germline (reference sequence). The CDR3 is made up of 13 amino acids. Between the trimmed V and J ends, which lost 1 base and 4 bases, there was a span of 6 bases. Study-wide results and caveats: Post-nadir TCR diversity decline inversely tracked overall survival among those who died. Only patients who died were analyzed for survival; proton advantage is unproven. Oligoclonal CD8+ Temra expansion after nadir drove photon patients' diversity drop.

This table comes from immunoSEQ multiplex PCR, and its TCRdb copy is limited to in-frame clones, with some not included. The table records approximately 13,000 clones, roughly four fifths of them present only once. As regards this clone: No antigen is known for it.

Sequences were derived from peripheral blood, sampled from a patient treated with photon-based radiotherapy. V is TRBV7-9 and J is TRBJ2-3; TRBD1 is a possible D gene (6 bases). The TCR was taken from a man aged 50 or older with gastric cancer. The DNA for the CDR3 is TGTGCCAGCAGCTTAGGGGGGCCAGATACGCAGTATTTT. Translating it yields CASSLGGPDTQYF. Drawing the rest from reference TRBV7-9 and TRBJ2-3, the complete variable domain is DTGVSQNPRHKITKRGQNVTFRCDPISEHNRLYWYRQTLGQGPEFLTYFQNEAQLEKSRLLSDRFSAERPKGSFSTLEIQRTEQGDSAMYLCASSLGGPDTQYFGPGTRLTVL.